This TCR beta chain was retrieved from a study of neurological immune-mediated disorders. J lost 2 bases, V lost 2 bases, and 13 bases had no gene match. CDR1 is SGHTA and CDR2 is FQGNSA in the germline V gene. The CDR3 has 19 amino acids. This clonotype was detected ten times or more. TCRdb reanalysed the 5' RACE reads using MiXCR and keeps one entry per CDR3 protein. The sample contains about 66,000 distinct CDR3 sequences, less than 4% of which appear only once. This sequence joins TRBV7-2 and TRBJ2-3; 10 nucleotides agree with TRBD2. The sequence came from a man aged 25-40 years with multiple sclerosis. What was sequenced was PBMCs. CDR3 amino acids: CASSLSPGGAGGITDTQYF. The DNA of the CDR3 is TGTGCCAGCAGCTTAAGCCCCGGGGGAGCGGGGGGGATCACAGATACGCAGTATTTT.